Listed here are 15 T cell receptor beta chains from one sample, sequenced in a study of Graves' ophthalmopathy and Graves' hyperthyroidism. TCR beta CDR3 amplification used RNA transcripts. Scientists carried out first-round RT-PCR using HTBI primers and then a second-round multiplex PCR. TCRdb re-derived calls from the multiplex PCR reads in MiXCR, one entry per CDR3 protein. Counted here are 200,000 to 250,000 distinct CDR3 sequences, 20% to 25% occurring once; the ten biggest clones make up around 45%. Sequencing was done on a sample of peripheral blood. These receptors originate from a woman between 45 and 60 years old with Graves' ophthalmopathy.

Only a few counts were recorded for this clonotype. This sequence joins TRBV10-3 and TRBJ2-4, with a weak D call TRBD1 (5 bases). The DNA end is more similar to TRBJ2-1, so the J call may be wrong. Germline-derived CDR1 and CDR2 are ENHRY and SYGVKD. The CDR3 consists of 12 residues. The CDR3: CAISGPAGLQFF. Here the CDR3 DNA reads TGTGCCATCAGTGGACCAGCAGGGTTGCAGTTCTTC.

The CDR3 nucleotides are TGTGCCAGCAGTTTGGAGGGTCAGGGGGCCCACGAGCAGTACTTC. It specifies CASSLEGQGAHEQYF. The V and J genes are TRBV28 and TRBJ2-7, with 8 bases lining up with TRBD1. This CDR3 has 15 residues. V dropped 3 bases and J dropped 5; count of bases not matched to a gene: 9. The germline V gene encodes CDR1 MDHEN and CDR2 SYDVKM.

The chain links TRBV20-1 to TRBJ2-5; weak D call: TRBD2 (5 bases). CDR3 length: 15 residues. CDR1 and CDR2 from the germline V gene are DFQATT and SNEGSKA (reference sequence). V was shortened by 1 base and J by 1 base, with 13 bases between the two germline ends. CDR3 coding DNA: TGCAGTGCTAGAGTTGAGGCTAGCAGCCAAGAGACCCAGTACTTC. Translating gives CSARVEASSQETQYF.

This clonotype was observed at least ten times. The J gene is TRBJ2-1, the V gene TRBV11-2; TRBD2 aligns across 11 bases. Germline loops: CDR1 SGHAT, CDR2 FQNNGV. The CDR3 runs to 16 residues. Trimming removed 3 bases from V and 7 bases from J; junction bases left unmatched: 8. The CDR3 loop reads CASSLLSGRVGNEQFF. CDR3 nucleotide sequence: TGTGCCAGCAGCTTGCTTAGCGGGAGGGTGGGAAATGAGCAGTTCTTC.

This clonotype occurred many times. The chain couples TRBV15 to TRBJ1-5, with D perhaps TRBD1 (5 bases). Germline assignment: CDR1 LNHNV and CDR2 YYDKDF (reference sequence). Trimming pared 0 bases from V and 4 bases from J, leaving 10 bases between. The CDR3 totals 15 residues. The DNA for the CDR3 is TGTGCCACCAGCAGAGATACCGGGGGGAATCAGCCCCAGCATTTT. Protein: CATSRDTGGNQPQHF.

The gene calls are TRBV12-3 or TRBV12-4 and TRBJ2-5, with a weak D call TRBD2 (6 bases). The ends were cut back, 5 bases at V and 5 bases at J, with 15 bases in the middle. The length of the CDR3 is 14 residues. In nucleotides, the CDR3 is TGTGCCAGCAGTGGGGGGAAGTTATCCGAGACCCAGTACTTC. It encodes CASSGGKLSETQYF.

The V call is TRBV28, the J call TRBJ1-2; D gene uncertain. This CDR3 is 15 amino acids long. Germline CDR1 MDHEN, CDR2 SYDVKM. V was cut by 4 bases and J by 5 bases, with 17 bases left in between. The CDR3 loop is CASSSRTEERYGYTF. CDR3 nucleotides: TGTGCCAGCAGTTCCAGGACGGAAGAAAGATATGGCTACACCTTC.

This clonotype was detected many times. The chain joins TRBV19 to TRBJ2-1, with a tentative D call TRBD2 (6 bases). CDR3 size: 14 residues. Germline V gene lookup returns CDR1 LNHDA and CDR2 SQIVND (reference sequence). V was trimmed by 4 bases and J by 12 bases, leaving 19 bases between them. The CDR3 nucleotides read TGTGCCAGTAGTAACTTCCCCGGGGCGGGACGGCAGTTCTTC. Translated: CASSNFPGAGRQFF.

This clonotype was counted many times. The rearrangement joins TRBV12-5 to TRBJ1-5, with TRBD1 identical over 10 bases. Germline CDR1 is LGHNT and CDR2 is FRNRAP. This CDR3 comprises 16 residues. The J segment lost 2 bases and the V segment lost 5 bases, leaving 6 bases of the junction unmatched. CDR3: CASGPSGTGGNQPQHF. The CDR3 DNA reads as TGTGCTAGTGGTCCCTCCGGGACAGGGGGCAATCAGCCCCAGCATTTT.

Worth noting for this clonotype: A read error may be the cause here, since a much bigger clone is one base away. This CDR3 fails to terminate in the conserved phenylalanine or tryptophan, so it likely reflects a read error. The rearrangement uses TRBV11-1 and TRBJ2-7; 10 nucleotides align to TRBD2. The CDR3 totals 16 residues. CDR1 and CDR2 from the germline V gene are SGHAT and FQDESV (reference sequence). Trimming removed 7 bases from V and 2 bases from J; junction bases left unmatched: 11. CDR3 nucleotide sequence: TGTGCCAGCACCCAGGGGGGGGGACTAGCGCCCTACGAGCAGTACCTC. It encodes CASTQGGGLAPYEQYL.

This clonotype was counted between two and nine times. This chain connects TRBV28 to TRBJ2-5; D perhaps matches TRBD1 (6 bases). The ends were cut back, 7 bases at V and 0 bases at J, with 15 bases in the middle. There are 15 residues in the CDR3. CDR1 MDHEN and CDR2 SYDVKM come from the germline V gene. In DNA form, the CDR3 reads TGTGCCAGCAACCGGGACATCCCGTACCAAGAGACCCAGTACTTC. This codes for CASNRDIPYQETQYF.

This clonotype was counted at least ten times. This chain uses TRBV7-2 with TRBJ1-1, with a weak D call TRBD1 (5 bases). The V gene's germline CDR1 is SGHTA and CDR2 FQGNSA. Trimming removed 1 base at V and 1 base at J, with 7 bases between. The CDR3 length is 14 residues. Here the CDR3 reads CASSLGGTNTEAFF. The DNA of the CDR3 is TGTGCCAGCAGCTTAGGAGGGACGAACACTGAAGCTTTCTTT.

This clonotype has at least ten counts. This chain joins TRBV6-1 and TRBJ2-7; the D gene could be TRBD1 or TRBD2 (5 bases each). The CDR3 covers 14 residues. CDR1 and CDR2 (germline): MNHNS, SASEGT. V gave up 6 bases and J gave up 4 bases, with 16 bases separating them. The CDR3 loop is CASSPPGGRYEQYF. CDR3 nucleotide sequence: TGTGCCAGCAGCCCACCTGGGGGAAGGTACGAGCAGTACTTC.

This clonotype has a count of ten or more. V usage is TRBV27 and J usage is TRBJ1-5; possibly TRBD1 for D (6 bases). Looked up from germline, CDR1 is MNHEY and CDR2 is SMNVEV (reference sequence). Trimming removed 5 bases at V and 7 bases at J, with 9 bases between. This CDR3 has 12 residues. CDR3 residues: CASSGGGQPQHF. Here the CDR3 DNA reads TGTGCCAGCAGTGGGGGGGGCCAGCCCCAGCATTTT.

This clonotype has ten or more counts. This chain uses TRBV12-3 or TRBV12-4 with TRBJ1-5; D not certain. The CDR3 has 14 amino acids. The V end was cut by 3 bases, the J end by 4 bases, with 10 bases between. CDR3 bases: TGTGCCAGCAGTTTTAGAGGCAGAAATCAGCCCCAGCATTTT. This encodes CASSFRGRNQPQHF.